This T cell receptor (beta chain) was sequenced for a study of T cells after yellow fever vaccination. The overall study: Preparation used SMART-Seq v4 Ultra Low Input for the low-cell-number fractions.

The CDR3 extends over 12 amino acids. V was trimmed by 5 bases and J by 4 bases, leaving 6 bases between them. CDR1 and CDR2 (germline): MNHEY, SVGAGI. One entry per CDR3 protein, called by TCRdb with MiXCR from the 5' RACE reads. The sample shows around 300,000 distinct CDR3 sequences, about 4% of them seen only once. The table lists this clonotype with a few counts. Its antigen is not known. Study-level findings and limits: From the bulk population, abundant clonotypes could contaminate and appear within FACS-sorted repertoires. Reappearance after the booster was observed for most primary-vaccination clones (roughly 97% CD4, about 90% CD8).

This receptor was identified in a man between 18 and 35 years old who received the YFV17D yellow fever vaccine. The rearrangement uses TRBV6-5 and TRBJ2-1; D unresolved. Here the sequenced sample was PBMCs, taken 5 days after the yellow fever booster vaccination. CDR3 sequence (DNA): TGTGCCAGCAGTGGCCTTTACAATGAGCAGTTCTTC. Its protein product is CASSGLYNEQFF.